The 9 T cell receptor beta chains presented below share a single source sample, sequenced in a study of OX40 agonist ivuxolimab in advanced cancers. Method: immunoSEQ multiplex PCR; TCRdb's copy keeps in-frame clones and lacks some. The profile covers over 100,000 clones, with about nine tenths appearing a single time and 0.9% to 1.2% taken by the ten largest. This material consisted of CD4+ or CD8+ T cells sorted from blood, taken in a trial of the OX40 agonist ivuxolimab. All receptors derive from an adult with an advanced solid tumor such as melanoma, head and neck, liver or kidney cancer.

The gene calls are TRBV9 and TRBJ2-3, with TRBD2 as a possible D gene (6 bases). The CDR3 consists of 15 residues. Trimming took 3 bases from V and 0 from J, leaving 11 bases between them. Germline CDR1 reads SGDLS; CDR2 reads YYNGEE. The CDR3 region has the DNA TGTGCCAGCAGCGCAACCGGGACTAGCACAGATACGCAGTATTTT. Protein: CASSATGTSTDTQYF.

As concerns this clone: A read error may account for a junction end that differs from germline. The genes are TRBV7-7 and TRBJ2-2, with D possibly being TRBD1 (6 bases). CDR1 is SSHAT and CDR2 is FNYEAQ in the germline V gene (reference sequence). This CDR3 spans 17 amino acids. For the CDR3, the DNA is TGTGCTAGCAGCCCACAGGGAAATAGTCTGAACACCGGGGAGCTGTTTTTT. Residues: CASSPQGNSLNTGELFF.

DNA for the CDR3: TGTGCCAGCAAAAAGGGGGACTATGGCTACACCTTC. This codes for CASKKGDYGYTF. The V and J genes are TRBV6-6 and TRBJ1-2; tentatively, D is TRBD1 (6 bases). The V end lost 7 bases, the J end lost 3 bases, and 9 bases lay between the germline ends. There are 12 residues in the CDR3. Germline V gives CDR1 MNHNY, CDR2 SVGAGI (reference sequence).

The CDR3 reads CASSLPLAGEVPYEQYF. The CDR3 region has the DNA TGTGCCAGCAGCTTGCCCCTAGCGGGAGAGGTACCCTACGAGCAGTACTTC. This chain joins TRBV5-8 and TRBJ2-7; 10 bases line up with TRBD2. CDR1 is SGHTS and CDR2 is YDEGEE in the germline V gene. This CDR3 has 17 residues. The trim removed 1 base at V and 2 bases at J, leaving 9 bases unmatched.

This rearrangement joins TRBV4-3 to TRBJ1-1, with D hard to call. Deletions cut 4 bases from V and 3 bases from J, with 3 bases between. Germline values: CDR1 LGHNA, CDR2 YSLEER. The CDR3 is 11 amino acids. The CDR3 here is CASSRDTEAFF. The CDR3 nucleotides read TGCGCCAGCAGCCGGGACACTGAAGCTTTCTTT.

The CDR3 nucleotides are TGTGCCAGCTCACAAATCCCGGGAGCATCTAACTATGGCTACACCTTC. This encodes CASSQIPGASNYGYTF. The chain uses TRBV18 and TRBJ1-2; unclear D gene. V gave up 4 bases and J gave up 0 bases, with 15 bases separating them. This CDR3 is built from 16 residues. Germline CDR1 is KGHSH and CDR2 is LQKENI.

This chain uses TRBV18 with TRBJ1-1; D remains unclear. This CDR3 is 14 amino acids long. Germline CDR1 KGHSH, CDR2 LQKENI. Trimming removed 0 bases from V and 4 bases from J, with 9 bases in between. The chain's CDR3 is CASSPPTPSTEAFF. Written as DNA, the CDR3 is TGTGCCAGCTCACCACCCACTCCTAGCACTGAAGCTTTCTTT.

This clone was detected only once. The CDR3, as DNA: TGCGCCAGCAGCGTAAGTCTACAAGAGACCCAGTACTTC. Encoded protein: CASSVSLQETQYF. The chain is built from TRBV5-1 and TRBJ2-5; D gene uncertain. Trimming removed 4 bases from V and 2 bases from J, with 9 bases in between. CDR1 SGHRS and CDR2 YFSETQ come from the germline V gene. This CDR3 is built from 13 residues.

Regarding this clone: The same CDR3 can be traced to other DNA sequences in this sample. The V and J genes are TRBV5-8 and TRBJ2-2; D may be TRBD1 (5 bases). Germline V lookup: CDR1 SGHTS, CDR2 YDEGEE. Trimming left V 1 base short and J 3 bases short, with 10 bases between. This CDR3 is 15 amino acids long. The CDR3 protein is CASSLSLRDTGELFF. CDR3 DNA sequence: TGTGCCAGCAGCTTGAGTCTCAGGGACACCGGGGAGCTGTTTTTT.